The clone carrying this T cell receptor beta chain was seen only a few times. These data come from a study of tumor-infiltrating lymphocytes in localized non-small cell lung cancer. The CDR3 is 12 amino acids. CDR1 is SGHRS and CDR2 is YFSETQ in the germline V gene. V was pared by 5 bases and J by 8 bases, with 13 bases between. The table came from immunoSEQ multiplex PCR; TCRdb's copy has only in-frame clones and leaves some out. The sample carries 10,000 to 15,000 clones, roughly 80% recorded once. The specimen sequenced was uninvolved lung tissue not adjacent to the tumor. The V and J genes are TRBV5-1 and TRBJ1-2; D is ambiguous. The sequence was collected from a human donor with non-small cell lung cancer. CDR3 residues: CASSSDLEGYTF. CDR3 DNA: TGCGCCAGCAGTTCAGACTTAGAGGGCTACACCTTC.